The rows below give T cell receptor beta chains drawn from one sample of a study of post-analysis software for immune sequencing data. TCRdb reanalysed the PCR reads using MiXCR and keeps one entry per CDR3 protein. The sample lists approximately 730,000 distinct CDR3 sequences; around 27% were seen once. The specimen sequenced was blood. The receptor source for this set is a girl aged 5 to 17 with multiple sclerosis. Both conserved end residues are part of each CDR3. A D gene is named only where the DNA matches it firmly. Not every row has a clone size; where given, it reads once, few, many or a size class.

clone_size,j_call,v_call,cdr3_length,d_call,cdr3_aa,cdr3_nt
few,TRBJ2-3,TRBV29-1,10,.,CSVQTDTQYF,TGCAGCGTTCAGACAGATACGCAGTATTTT
many,TRBJ2-7,TRBV5-1,14,TRBD1,CASSLGQGPYEQYF,TGTGCCAGCAGTTTAGGACAGGGTCCCTACGAGCAGTACTTC
.,TRBJ2-1,TRBV20-1,13,.,CSARDQTYDEQFF,TGCAGTGCTAGAGATCAGACTTACGATGAGCAGTTCTTC
few,TRBJ1-1,TRBV2,14,.,CASSVTEGDTEAFF,TGTGCCAGCAGTGTAACTGAAGGCGACACTGAAGCTTTCTTT
.,TRBJ2-1,TRBV7-9,15,.,CASSLNRVQDNEQFF,TGTGCCAGCAGCCTAAACAGGGTACAGGACAATGAGCAGTTCTTC
few,TRBJ2-3,TRBV5-1,13,.,CASSSHFTDTQYF,TGCGCCAGCAGCTCCCACTTCACAGATACGCAGTATTTT
few,TRBJ2-5,TRBV20-1,15,.,CSARKRGGGQETQYF,TGCAGTGCTAGAAAGAGGGGTGGGGGCCAGGAGACCCAGTACTTC
.,TRBJ2-1,TRBV7-2,16,.,CASSQRGGGSYNEQFF,TGTGCCAGCAGCCAAAGGGGGGGGGGATCCTACAATGAGCAGTTCTTC
few,TRBJ2-4,TRBV28,14,.,CASSLSPGTGIQYF,TGTGCCAGCAGTCTATCACCGGGGACGGGCATTCAGTACTTC
few,TRBJ1-6,TRBV6-1,15,TRBD1,CASSEASGGNSPLHF,TGTGCCAGCAGTGAAGCTTCAGGGGGCAATTCACCCCTCCACTTT
.,TRBJ2-7,TRBV5-1,14,TRBD1,CASSLQGETYEQYF,TGCGCCAGCAGCTTGCAGGGGGAGACCTACGAGCAGTACTTC
.,TRBJ2-5,TRBV9,14,.,CASSPGTGLETQYF,TGTGCCAGCAGCCCAGGTACGGGGCTGGAGACCCAGTACTTC
.,TRBJ2-7,TRBV28,15,.,CASTRGISVPCEQYF,TGTGCCAGCACCCGGGGAATCTCCGTCCCCTGCGAGCAGTACTTC
.,TRBJ2-7,TRBV7-2,14,.,CASRPYRDTLPEYF,TGTGCCAGCAGACCCTACCGGGACACTCTTCCCGAGTACTTC
few,TRBJ2-5,TRBV7-2,17,TRBD1,CASRGQEKPRGQETQYF,TGTGCCAGCAGGGGACAGGAGAAACCCCGGGGCCAAGAGACCCAGTACTTC
.,TRBJ2-3,TRBV7-9,12,.,CASSSNPDTQYF,TGTGCCAGCAGCTCGAACCCAGATACGCAGTATTTT
few,TRBJ1-4,TRBV7-2,14,TRBD1,CASSSGQGVEKLFF,TGTGCCAGCAGCTCGGGACAGGGGGTAGAAAAACTGTTTTTT
few,TRBJ2-3,TRBV28,15,TRBD2,CATGTLAASTDTQYF,TGTGCCACCGGCACACTAGCGGCAAGCACAGATACGCAGTATTTT
.,TRBJ1-1,TRBV6-5,15,.,CASRLTRDMNTEAFF,TGTGCCAGCAGACTAACCAGGGACATGAACACTGAAGCTTTCTTT
few,TRBJ1-6,TRBV10-3,14,.,CAISGMGVGSPLHF,TGTGCCATCAGTGGGATGGGGGTGGGTTCACCCCTCCACTTT
.,TRBJ2-1,TRBV10-2,15,TRBD2,CASSEAGGDYNEQFF,TGCGCCAGCAGTGAGGCCGGGGGGGACTACAATGAGCAGTTCTTC
.,TRBJ2-5,TRBV5-1,16,.,CASSLALSVPRETQYF,TGCGCCAGCAGCTTGGCATTGTCGGTCCCACGGGAGACCCAGTACTTC
.,TRBJ2-3,TRBV24-1,13,TRBD2,CATSGGAGEKQYF,TGTGCCACCAGTGGTGGAGCGGGAGAGAAGCAGTATTTT
.,TRBJ2-1,TRBV12-3/TRBV12-4,14,.,CASSPGVTVNEQFF,TGTGCCAGCAGTCCAGGGGTAACGGTGAATGAGCAGTTCTTC
few,TRBJ1-6,TRBV5-1,15,.,CASTRGRMADSPLHF,TGCGCCAGCACTCGGGGTCGGATGGCGGATTCACCCCTCCACTTT
.,TRBJ2-3,TRBV5-6,12,.,CASSFNRDTQYF,TGTGCCAGCAGCTTTAATAGAGATACGCAGTATTTT
.,TRBJ2-7,TRBV21-1,15,.,CASSSEDRTGYEQYF,TGTGCCAGCAGCTCCGAGGACAGGACGGGTTACGAGCAGTACTTC
.,TRBJ2-1,TRBV5-1,14,TRBD2,CASSFWREANEQFF,TGCGCCAGCAGCTTTTGGCGGGAGGCCAATGAGCAGTTCTTC
few,TRBJ1-5,TRBV6-5,15,.,CAGRKGGKSNQPQHF,TGTGCCGGCCGAAAGGGTGGAAAAAGCAATCAGCCCCAGCATTTT
few,TRBJ2-5,TRBV27,15,.,CASSSRPLAGETQYF,TGTGCCAGCAGTTCCCGACCACTAGCCGGGGAGACCCAGTACTTC
few,TRBJ1-2,TRBV3-1,16,TRBD1,CASSQPGTGQNYGYTF,TGTGCCAGCAGCCAACCCGGGACAGGACAAAACTATGGCTACACCTTC
.,TRBJ2-5,TRBV18,12,TRBD1,CASSGTEETQYF,TGTGCCAGCTCCGGGACAGAAGAGACCCAGTACTTC
.,TRBJ1-2,TRBV28,12,TRBD1,CATGTGNYGYTF,TGTGCCACCGGGACAGGGAACTATGGCTACACCTTC
.,TRBJ2-7,TRBV18,16,.,CASSPLSPIAFYEQYF,TGTGCCAGCTCACCACTCTCCCCTATAGCGTTCTACGAGCAGTACTTC